This passage covers 8 T cell receptor beta chains from one sample sequenced in a study of vaccination effects on CD4 cells after COVID-19 (dated by TCRdb to about 2022). The ViraFEST assay stimulated PBMC with viral peptide pools and then used TCR sequencing to identify antigen-specific CD4+ T cell clonotypes by expansion. After about 9 days of culture, CD4+ T cells were isolated with the EasySep CD4+ T cell isolation kit. Each participant got two doses of an mRNA SARS-CoV-2 vaccine, either BNT162b2 or mRNA-1273. Library construction relied on the immunoSEQ multiplex PCR assay. Entries here come from immuneACCESS through TCRdb and include only in-frame sequences with V and J called. Some clones fail to appear in such tables; in the studies checked, an unresolved V gene covers under half of the shortfall, and the cause of the remainder is unknown. Counted in this sample were about 16,000 clones; around 70% of them appeared once. The ten top clones hold about 10% of the sample.

No antigens are known for them. The sample consisted of CD4+ T cells from PBMCs cultured with SARS-CoV-2 spike peptides, taken after COVID-19 vaccination. The cell subset or site label of this sample denotes: SARS-CoV-2 spike overlapping peptide pool stimulation. Every receptor here comes from a human donor who received a COVID-19 vaccine.

The sample holds a few counts of this clone. J is TRBJ1-2 and V is TRBV2; D might be TRBD1 (6 bases). CDR3 size: 15 residues. Per the germline V gene, CDR1 is SNHLY and CDR2 is FYNNEI. Trimming pared 6 bases from V and 4 bases from J, leaving 18 bases between. The DNA of the CDR3 is TGTGCCAGCAGGGGGGCCGGGACGGGGGCCTATGGCTACACCTTC. Translating it yields CASRGAGTGAYGYTF.

V gene TRBV30 combines with J gene TRBJ1-2; perhaps TRBD1 as D (5 bases). Looked up from germline, CDR1 is GTSNPN and CDR2 is SVGIG (reference sequence). The V and J ends lost 1 base and 11 bases respectively, with 14 bases between them. The CDR3 is 12 residues long. Here the CDR3 reads CAWSAPPGGYTF. DNA of the CDR3: TGTGCCTGGAGTGCCCCGCCGGGGGGATACACCTTC.

The chain couples TRBV5-1 to TRBJ1-1, with a weak D call TRBD1 (5 bases). Germline lookup yields CDR1 SGHRS and CDR2 YFSETQ. The CDR3 has 15 residues. V lost 4 bases to trimming and J lost 4 bases, with 17 bases between them. The CDR3 DNA follows: TGCGCCAGCAGCCCTGGTTTGACGGGGGGCACTGAAGCTTTCTTT. It is translated as CASSPGLTGGTEAFF.

CDR3 nucleotide sequence: TGTGCCAGCAGCTGGGCCGACAGGCCGAACACTGAAGCTTTCTTT. It codes for CASSWADRPNTEAFF. This chain uses TRBV7-9 with TRBJ1-1; the D gene is possibly TRBD1 (6 bases). V was cut by 4 bases and J by 1 base, with 13 bases left in between. The CDR3 extends over 15 amino acids. CDR1 SEHNR and CDR2 FQNEAQ come from the germline V gene (reference sequence).

A few counts support this clone. The chain has TRBV5-1 and TRBJ1-1, with 7 bases aligning to TRBD1. Germline V CDR1 and CDR2: SGHRS, YFSETQ. CDR3 length: 13 amino acids. The trim removed 7 bases at V and 1 base at J, leaving 4 bases unmatched. The CDR3 spells CASRGQTNTEAFF. The DNA for the CDR3 is TGCGCCAGCCGGGGACAGACGAACACTGAAGCTTTCTTT.

The J gene is TRBJ1-2, the V gene TRBV6-5, with a tentative D call TRBD1 (5 bases). V lost 2 bases and J 4 bases, leaving 14 bases between the germline ends. Germline values: CDR1 MNHEY, CDR2 SVGAGI. The CDR3 is 15 residues long. CDR3 region: CASSYRGQRGYGYTF. CDR3 bases: TGTGCCAGCAGTTACCGAGGACAACGTGGCTATGGCTACACCTTC.

The V call is TRBV20-1, the J call TRBJ1-1; 7 bases line up with TRBD1. Germline CDR1 reads DFQATT; CDR2 reads SNEGSKA (reference sequence). The CDR3 loop spans 11 amino acids. J was trimmed by 9 bases and V by 6 bases; bases with no gene match: 7. CDR3 in DNA: TGCAGTGCCGGTTGGGACAGAAAAGCTTTCTTT. Translation gives CSAGWDRKAFF.

This clone appeared once. DNA for the CDR3: TGCGCCAGCAGCTTGATGGGCGCAGATACGCAGTATTTT. Translation: CASSLMGADTQYF. The chain has TRBV5-1 and TRBJ2-3; no clear D. V was cut by 1 base and J by 4 bases, with 7 bases left in between. The CDR3 extends over 13 amino acids. CDR1 and CDR2 (germline): SGHRS, YFSETQ.